A single sample is the source of the 13 T cell receptor beta chains below, sequenced in a study of cytomegalovirus exposure and HLA in healthy donors. Primers for the PCR totalled 60 Vbeta and 13 Jbeta. Repertoires were generated with immunoSEQ multiplex PCR, while TCRdb's copy carries only in-frame clones and drops some. The sample comprises around 200,000 clones, approximately 67% of which are singletons, and less than 3% rests with the top ten. Sequenced input: PBMCs. The receptors were gathered from a man aged 40-49 years in good health and CMV-seronegative.

This clone has only one observation. The V call is TRBV27, the J call TRBJ1-1; 9 bases align to TRBD1. This CDR3 region has 15 residues. From germline, CDR1 is MNHEY and CDR2 SMNVEV (reference sequence). V was pared by 5 bases and J by 6 bases, with 10 bases of the junction left unmatched. The CDR3 DNA sequence: TGTGCCAGCAGTCCACTCCGGGACAGGGTCGCTGAAGCTTTCTTT. It codes for CASSPLRDRVAEAFF.

The chain combines TRBV23-1 with TRBJ1-2, with D possibly TRBD1 on 5 matching bases. Being an ORF, TRBV23-1 has a function that is uncertain. The CDR3 spans 18 residues. Trimming left V 5 bases short and J 4 bases short, with 26 bases between. The CDR3 region is CASSAHPSTGKRGYGYTF. The DNA for the CDR3 is TGCGCCAGCAGTGCCCACCCGTCAACAGGAAAAAGGGGCTATGGCTACACCTTC.

The rearrangement uses TRBV5-4 and TRBJ2-2; D perhaps matches TRBD1 (6 bases). Germline V gene sequence: CDR1 SGHNT, CDR2 YYREEE (reference sequence). V lost 4 bases, J lost 0 bases, and 10 bases lay in between. The CDR3 runs to 15 residues. Written as DNA, the CDR3 is TGTGCCAGCAGCCCCACAGGGTCGAACACCGGGGAGCTGTTTTTT. Translating gives CASSPTGSNTGELFF.

The table lists this clone with a count of one. The sample holds other DNA sequences that translate to the same CDR3. This rearrangement joins TRBV7-2 to TRBJ2-7, with D possibly matching TRBD2 (5 bases). V was pared by 1 base and J by 0 bases, with 10 bases between. CDR1 is SGHTA, CDR2 FQGNSA, per germline. The CDR3 contains 15 residues. DNA of the CDR3: TGTGCCAGCAGCTTAGGAGGGTCAATCTCCTACGAGCAGTACTTC. Amino acid sequence: CASSLGGSISYEQYF.

This clone was picked up one time. The chain employs TRBV18 and TRBJ2-5; TRBD2 matches at 10 bases. Trimming removed 5 bases from V and 5 bases from J; junction bases left unmatched: 11. This CDR3 region has 16 residues. Germline V CDR1 and CDR2: KGHSH, LQKENI. CDR3 in DNA: TGTGCCAGCTCAAGGAACTTAGCGGGAGGAGGGGAGACCCAGTACTTC. Its protein product is CASSRNLAGGGETQYF.

The chain is built from TRBV27 and TRBJ1-3, with D unresolved. Trimming left V 3 bases short and J 0 bases short, with 3 bases between. The CDR3 totals 13 residues. Germline CDR1 MNHEY, CDR2 SMNVEV (reference sequence). The CDR3 DNA sequence: TGTGCCAGCAGTTTGAGCTCTGGAAACACCATATATTTT. Translating it yields CASSLSSGNTIYF.

The J gene is TRBJ2-5, the V gene TRBV5-1, with D unresolved. The CDR3 covers 15 residues. CDR1 and CDR2 from the germline V gene are SGHRS and YFSETQ. The V end lost 2 bases, the J end lost 1 base, and 12 bases lay between the germline ends. CDR3 DNA sequence: TGCGCCAGCAGCTTAACCTCACTTCCCCAAGAGACCCAGTACTTC. Its translation is CASSLTSLPQETQYF.

The chain has TRBV7-3 and TRBJ2-2, with D maybe TRBD1 (7 bases). V lost 1 base and J lost 6, with 12 bases in between. Germline lookup yields CDR1 SGHTA and CDR2 FQGTGA. The CDR3 runs to 15 residues. The CDR3 DNA sequence: TGTGCCAGCAGCTTAAGGAGCAGGGGGGCCGGGGAGCTGTTTTTT. As protein: CASSLRSRGAGELFF.

The J gene is TRBJ2-7, the V gene TRBV4-2; 12 positions agree with TRBD2. With 4 bases clipped from V and 6 bases from J, the junction kept 4 bases outside the gene matches. The CDR3 has 14 amino acids. CDR1 is LGHNA and CDR2 is YNFKEQ in the germline V gene. The CDR3 region has the DNA TGTGCCAGCAGCCTTCAGACTAGCGGGGGCGAGCAGTACTTC. This sequence encodes CASSLQTSGGEQYF.

This clone was detected only a few times. The gene calls are TRBV5-1 and TRBJ1-1, with 7 bases aligning to TRBD1. The length of the CDR3 is 16 residues. The trim removed 0 bases at V and 0 bases at J, leaving 5 bases unmatched. CDR1 and CDR2 (germline): SGHRS, YFSETQ. CDR3 nucleotide sequence: TGCGCCAGCAGCTTGGTGGGGACAGATATGAACACTGAAGCTTTCTTT. Translated: CASSLVGTDMNTEAFF. The whole variable domain, filled in from reference TRBV5-1 and TRBJ1-1, reads KAGVTQTPRYLIKTRGQQVTLSCSPISGHRSVSWYQQTPGQGLQFLFEYFSETQRNKGNFPGRFSGRQFSNSRSEMNVSTLELGDSALYLCASSLVGTDMNTEAFFGQGTRLTVV.

The CDR3 protein is CAFTSGTSGRGANTGELFF. CDR3 bases: TGTGCCTTCACTAGCGGGACTAGCGGGAGGGGGGCGAACACCGGGGAGCTGTTTTTT. The rearrangement links TRBV30 to TRBJ2-2; 16 bases align to TRBD2. Germline CDR1 reads GTSNPN; CDR2 reads SVGIG (reference sequence). V trimming: 7 bases; J trimming: 0 bases; junction bases outside the gene matches: 11. The length of the CDR3 is 19 residues.

The chain combines TRBV6-5 with TRBJ1-6, with 9 bases identical to TRBD1. Germline V CDR1 and CDR2: MNHEY, SVGAGI. With V trimmed by 4 bases and J by 11 bases, 12 bases remained unmatched. The CDR3 contains 16 residues. This chain's CDR3 is CASSSLPGTGLTPLHF. In DNA form, the CDR3 reads TGTGCCAGCAGTTCCCTGCCAGGGACAGGGTTGACACCCCTCCACTTT.

This clone has a single count. The chain carries TRBV28 and TRBJ1-2; TRBD1 might be the D (5 bases). This CDR3 has 13 amino acids. V lost 4 bases, J lost 4 bases, and 10 bases lay in between. The germline V gene has CDR1 MDHEN and CDR2 SYDVKM. Here the CDR3 DNA reads TGTGCCAGCAGTTACCGACAGCTCTATGGCTACACCTTC. Protein sequence: CASSYRQLYGYTF.